These 11 T cell receptor beta chains were all obtained from the same sample, sequenced in a study of cytomegalovirus exposure and HLA in healthy donors. Use of 60 Vbeta and 13 Jbeta primers characterized the PCR. Assay used: immunoSEQ multiplex PCR; TCRdb lists only in-frame clones, some missing. This table holds hundreds of thousands of clones, almost 80% found once. The sequenced material came from PBMCs. These receptors came from a male donor in good health and CMV-seronegative.

V gene TRBV4-3 combines with J gene TRBJ1-2; tentatively, D is TRBD1 (6 bases). The CDR3 spans 17 residues. The V end lost 4 bases, the J end lost 3 bases, and 21 bases lay between the germline ends. Germline loops: CDR1 LGHNA, CDR2 YSLEER. CDR3: CASSPAGIGGAHYGYTF. In DNA, the CDR3 is TGCGCCAGCAGCCCCGCCGGGATTGGGGGGGCGCACTATGGCTACACCTTC.

The CDR3 here is CASSLQTDPNEKLFF. CDR3 bases: TGCGCCAGCAGCTTGCAGACAGATCCTAATGAAAAACTGTTTTTT. The rearrangement links TRBV5-1 to TRBJ1-4; D may be TRBD1 (5 bases). Germline assignment: CDR1 SGHRS and CDR2 YFSETQ. V was pared by 1 base and J by 3 bases, with 10 bases between. This CDR3 spans 15 amino acids.

The V and J genes are TRBV27 and TRBJ2-3, with 10 bases lining up with TRBD1. Germline values: CDR1 MNHEY, CDR2 SMNVEV (reference sequence). This CDR3 is 15 amino acids long. The trim removed 2 bases at V and 5 bases at J, leaving 4 bases unmatched. Here the CDR3 reads CASSLAGTGVDTQYF. The CDR3 region has the DNA TGTGCCAGCAGTTTAGCCGGGACAGGGGTAGATACGCAGTATTTT.

The chain joins TRBV9 to TRBJ2-7, with D unclear. V was clipped by 0 bases and J by 5 bases, with 6 bases between them. The CDR3 is made up of 12 amino acids. The germline V gene encodes CDR1 SGDLS and CDR2 YYNGEE. As DNA, the CDR3 is TGTGCCAGCAGCGTAGACCGGGACGAGCAGTACTTC. Translated: CASSVDRDEQYF.

This rearrangement joins TRBV5-1 to TRBJ2-7, with D hard to call. V was trimmed by 4 bases and J by 7 bases, leaving 12 bases between them. Germline V gene sequence: CDR1 SGHRS, CDR2 YFSETQ. The CDR3 totals 12 residues. The CDR3 region is CASSPTSREQYF. CDR3 sequence (DNA): TGCGCCAGCAGCCCGACCTCGAGGGAGCAGTACTTC.

The gene calls are TRBV5-1 and TRBJ2-5, with 8 bases identical to TRBD1. J was trimmed by 13 bases and V by 5 bases; bases with no gene match: 13. CDR3 length: 13 residues. CDR1 SGHRS and CDR2 YFSETQ come from the germline V gene. The CDR3 DNA sequence: TGCGCCAGCAGTTCCGACAGGGGCCAGCCCGTGTACTTC. Translation: CASSSDRGQPVYF.

The chain has TRBV5-4 and TRBJ2-3; 8 bases agree with TRBD2. V lost 0 bases to trimming and J lost 3 bases; unmatched junction nucleotides: 9. This CDR3 spans 17 amino acids. The germline V gene has CDR1 SGHNT and CDR2 YYREEE (reference sequence). The CDR3 DNA follows: TGTGCCAGCAGCTTGGGACTCCCGGGAGGGTGGACAGATACGCAGTATTTT. It translates to CASSLGLPGGWTDTQYF.

The V and J genes are TRBV5-5 and TRBJ1-1; a possible D gene is TRBD1 (5 bases). The CDR3 spans 15 residues. CDR1 and CDR2 from the germline V gene are SGHKS and YYEKEE (reference sequence). Trimming took off 4 bases at V and 3 bases at J, with 16 bases between the two ends. The CDR3 loop reads CASSQIQGGDTEAFF. CDR3 bases: TGTGCCAGCAGCCAAATACAAGGAGGGGACACTGAAGCTTTCTTT.

The V gene is TRBV9, the J gene TRBJ2-2, with 7 bases matching TRBD2. Per the germline V gene, CDR1 is SGDLS and CDR2 is YYNGEE. The trim removed 1 base at V and 6 bases at J, leaving 6 bases unmatched. CDR3 size: 15 residues. This chain's CDR3 is CASSVSGVGAGELFF. The CDR3 coding sequence is TGTGCCAGCAGCGTAAGCGGGGTGGGCGCCGGGGAGCTGTTTTTT.

This clone was recorded only once. The chain links TRBV2 to TRBJ1-5; a possible D gene is TRBD1 (5 bases). V lost 7 bases and J 1 base, leaving 11 bases between the germline ends. This CDR3 has 14 amino acids. Germline loops: CDR1 SNHLY, CDR2 FYNNEI. The CDR3: CASTMDTSNQPQHF. CDR3 nucleotides: TGTGCCAGCACCATGGACACAAGCAATCAGCCCCAGCATTTT.

V usage is TRBV4-3 and J usage is TRBJ2-7; weak D call: TRBD1 (5 bases). Trimming stripped 5 bases from V and 3 bases from J, with 20 bases between. Germline CDR1 LGHNA, CDR2 YSLEER. The CDR3 is 16 amino acids. CDR3 DNA: TGCGCCAGCAGCGATCGAACAGGCCCCAGAAGCTACGAGCAGTACTTC. Its protein product is CASSDRTGPRSYEQYF.